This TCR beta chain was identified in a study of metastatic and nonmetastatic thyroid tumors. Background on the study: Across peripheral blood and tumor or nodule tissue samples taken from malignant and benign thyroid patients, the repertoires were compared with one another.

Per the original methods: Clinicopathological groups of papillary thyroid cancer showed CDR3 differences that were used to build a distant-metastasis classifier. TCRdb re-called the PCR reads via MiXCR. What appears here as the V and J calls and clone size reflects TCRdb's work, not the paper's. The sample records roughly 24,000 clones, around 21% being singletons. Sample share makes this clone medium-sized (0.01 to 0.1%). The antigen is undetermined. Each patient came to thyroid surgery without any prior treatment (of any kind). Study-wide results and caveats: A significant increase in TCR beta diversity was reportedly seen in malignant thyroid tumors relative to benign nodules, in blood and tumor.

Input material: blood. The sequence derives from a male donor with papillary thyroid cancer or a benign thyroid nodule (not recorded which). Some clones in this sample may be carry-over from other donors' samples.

The CDR3 loop reads CASSLFILGGVGYNEQFF. CDR3 coding DNA: TGTGCCAGCAGTTTGTTTATCCTTGGAGGGGTCGGGTACAATGAGCAGTTCTTC. The V gene is TRBV12-3 or TRBV12-4, the J gene TRBJ2-1; D is perhaps TRBD2 (6 bases). The CDR3 length is 18 residues. Trimming cost V 3 bases and J 4 bases, with 22 bases left between them.